This entry lists 7 T cell receptor beta chains sequenced from one sample in a study of Graves' ophthalmopathy and Graves' hyperthyroidism (dated 2018 in TCRdb). TCRdb names Illumina HiSeq 2000 as the instrument used. TCR beta CDR3 regions were amplified from RNA transcripts for repertoire sequencing. The first round of RT-PCR was done with HTBI primers and the Qiagen OneStep RT-PCR kit, and was followed by a second round of multiplex PCR, then size selection and purification. TCRdb redid the processing of the public reads, applying fastp at Q25 and MiXCR, and retained in-frame beta chains. Entries that share a CDR3 protein sequence are merged under the most common genes and DNA. This sample is represented by roughly 400,000 distinct CDR3 sequences; roughly 18% of them were singletons. The ten largest clones take up more than 1.5% of the sample. The material sequenced was peripheral blood. Receptor source: a woman aged 18 to 35 with Graves' ophthalmopathy. Donor details come from another sample of the same person, matched by shared clones.

Many counts were recorded for this clonotype. The chain uses TRBV12-3 or TRBV12-4 and TRBJ1-4; no definite D call. Between the trimmed V and J ends, which lost 8 bases and 7 bases, there was a span of 17 bases. The CDR3 contains 14 residues. CDR3 loop: CASSSRAIGEKLFF. CDR3 nucleotide sequence: TGTGCCAGCTCCTCAAGAGCGATAGGTGAAAAACTGTTTTTT.

The V gene is TRBV6-2 or TRBV6-3, the J gene TRBJ2-5; 9 bases fit TRBD2. Germline V gives CDR1 MNHEY, CDR2 SVGEGT. The CDR3 has 16 amino acids. The V segment lost 2 bases and the J segment 0 bases; nucleotides outside the gene matches: 4. In DNA, the CDR3 is TGTGCCAGCAGTTACCTGGCTAGCGGGGACCAAGAGACCCAGTACTTC. Translated: CASSYLASGDQETQYF.

This clonotype was recorded many times. The chain has TRBV12-3 or TRBV12-4 and TRBJ1-1, with a weak D call TRBD1 (6 bases). This CDR3 has 15 residues. Trimming removed 3 bases from V and 4 bases from J, with 15 bases in between. As DNA, the CDR3 is TGTGCCAGCAGTTTTTGGGGAGGAGGGGGCACTGAAGCTTTCTTT. Translating gives CASSFWGGGGTEAFF.

This clonotype was picked up many times. This sequence joins TRBV29-1 and TRBJ1-2; TRBD1 agrees at 9 bases. CDR1 SQVTM and CDR2 ANQGSEA come from the germline V gene. The CDR3 runs to 14 residues. Trimming took 7 bases from V and 8 from J; bases not matched to a gene: 14. This CDR3 is CSARDRALVQGYTF. The CDR3 nucleotides read TGCAGCGCCCGGGACAGGGCCTTGGTGCAAGGCTACACCTTC.

This clonotype was seen many times. This chain uses TRBV6-5 with TRBJ1-1, with 7 bases matching TRBD1. Germline CDR1 MNHEY, CDR2 SVGAGI. The junction had 4 bases not matched to a gene; V was cut back by 5 bases and J by 10 bases. This CDR3 has 11 residues. The CDR3 DNA reads as TGTGCCAGCAGTCCGACAGGGCGAGCTTTCTTT. As protein: CASSPTGRAFF.

This clonotype was detected only a few times. The chain has TRBV4-1 and TRBJ1-1; 10 nucleotides align to TRBD1. The CDR3 spans 15 residues. The trim removed 3 bases at V and 5 bases at J, leaving 6 bases unmatched. CDR1 and CDR2 from the germline V gene are MGHRA and YSYEKL. CDR3 nucleotide sequence: TGCGCCAGCAGCCAGGGACAGGGGACTGGTACTGAAGCTTTCTTT. Translating gives CASSQGQGTGTEAFF.

This clonotype was counted ten times or more. The chain combines TRBV10-1 with TRBJ2-2; TRBD2 matches 10 bases. The CDR3 spans 15 residues. The germline gives CDR1 WNHNN, CDR2 SYGVQD (reference sequence). The junction had 1 base not matched to a gene; V was cut back by 5 bases and J by 1 base. The CDR3 loop is CASSIAGGNTGELFF. For the CDR3, the DNA is TGCGCCAGCAGTATAGCGGGAGGGAACACCGGGGAGCTGTTTTTT.